The rows below give T cell receptor beta chains drawn from one sample of a study of T cells in Graves' hyperthyroidism and ophthalmopathy. TCRdb processed the multiplex PCR reads anew with MiXCR; each CDR3 protein has one entry. In the table there are 500,000 to 650,000 distinct CDR3 sequences, more than 14% of which are singletons. Sequenced sample: blood. These receptor sequences come from a woman in her 50s with Graves' ophthalmopathy. The CDR3 runs from the conserved cysteine through the conserved F or W. The D gene is left open where the match is weak. Not every row has a clone size; where given, it reads once, few, many or a size class.

abundance	j_gene	v_gene	d_gene	CDR3aa	CDR3nt
many	TRBJ2-1	TRBV7-6	TRBD2	CASSLDGTSGRVKDDEQFF	TGTGCCAGCAGCTTAGATGGGACTAGCGGGAGAGTTAAAGACGATGAGCAGTTCTTC
many	TRBJ2-1	TRBV29-1	TRBD2	CSSTSGTTYNEQFF	TGCAGCTCTACCAGCGGGACTACCTACAATGAGCAGTTCTTC
.	TRBJ1-6	TRBV9	.	CASSPRDFQDYNSPLHF	TGTGCCAGCAGCCCACGGGATTTTCAAGACTATAATTCACCCCTCCACTTT
few	TRBJ2-2	TRBV11-2	.	CASSLFTPPNTGELFF	TGTGCCAGCAGCTTATTCACCCCTCCGAACACCGGGGAGCTGTTTTTT
few	TRBJ2-1	TRBV7-3	TRBD2	CASSFRTGTSGSNEQFF	TGTGCCAGCAGCTTCCGAACCGGGACTAGCGGGAGCAATGAGCAGTTCTTC
many	TRBJ2-5	TRBV20-1	.	CSAESQGTETQYF	TGCAGTGCGGAAAGTCAGGGTACAGAGACCCAGTACTTC
many	TRBJ2-1	TRBV6-2/TRBV6-3	TRBD2	CASSKAGVAYNEQFF	TGTGCCAGCAGCAAAGCGGGAGTGGCGTACAATGAGCAGTTCTTC
few	TRBJ2-1	TRBV12-3/TRBV12-4	TRBD2	CASSPSGRADFF	TGTGCCAGCAGTCCCAGCGGGAGGGCTGATTTCTTC
many	TRBJ2-7	TRBV10-3	.	CAINNGQRSPYEQYF	TGTGCCATCAATAACGGCCAGCGGTCACCCTACGAGCAGTACTTC
many	TRBJ2-5	TRBV7-9	TRBD2	CASSLYFGLAEETQYF	TGTGCCAGCAGCTTATATTTTGGGCTAGCGGAAGAGACCCAGTACTTC
few	TRBJ2-5	TRBV28	TRBD2	CASRTSGSSQETQYF	TGTGCCAGCAGAACTAGCGGGAGCTCTCAAGAGACCCAGTACTTC
many	TRBJ2-1	TRBV10-3	TRBD2	CAISESGIAGGEQFF	TGTGCCATCAGTGAGTCGGGGATAGCGGGAGGCGAGCAGTTCTTC
.	TRBJ1-3	TRBV19	.	CASSIPGSSGNTIYF	TGTGCCAGTAGTATCCCGGGAAGCTCTGGAAACACCATATATTTT
many	TRBJ1-2	TRBV28	TRBD1	CASSLRLTGDGYGYTF	TGTGCCAGCAGTTTACGCCTGACAGGGGACGGATATGGCTACACCTTC
many	TRBJ2-5	TRBV7-2	.	CASRGGNLQGETQYF	TGTGCCAGCAGGGGGGGTAACCTACAAGGGGAGACCCAGTACTTC
.	TRBJ2-7	TRBV28	.	CASSLGSRISHEQYF	TGTGCCAGCAGTTTAGGCTCCCGTATTTCTCATGAGCAGTACTTC
.	TRBJ2-7	TRBV2	TRBD2	CASSEARASGRGEQYF	TGTGCCAGCAGTGAAGCGAGGGCTAGCGGGAGGGGCGAGCAGTACTTC
.	TRBJ1-5	TRBV6-1	.	CASSDGQLSNQPQHF	TGTGCCAGCAGTGACGGACAACTTAGCAATCAGCCCCAGCATTTT
many	TRBJ2-3	TRBV12-3/TRBV12-4	TRBD1	CASSQGTGGFLDTQYF	TGTGCCAGCAGCCAAGGGACAGGGGGCTTTCTCGATACGCAGTATTTT
many	TRBJ2-1	TRBV6-2/TRBV6-3	TRBD2	CASSYRSGEQFF	TGTGCCAGCAGTTATCGTAGCGGGGAGCAGTTCTTC
many	TRBJ2-1	TRBV5-1	.	CASSKGLVNEQFF	TGCGCCAGCAGCAAGGGACTGGTTAATGAGCAGTTCTTC
.	TRBJ2-5	TRBV9	TRBD2	CASSVGGAGGPFDQETQYF	TGTGCCAGCAGCGTAGGTGGAGCGGGAGGCCCCTTCGACCAAGAGACCCAGTACTTC
many	TRBJ2-7	TRBV9	TRBD2	CASSVGLAGSYEQYF	TGTGCCAGCAGCGTAGGTCTAGCGGGCTCCTACGAGCAGTACTTC
many	TRBJ2-3	TRBV2	TRBD2	CASRTSGSSTDTQYF	TGTGCCAGCAGGACTAGCGGGAGTAGTACAGATACGCAGTATTTT
many	TRBJ2-7	TRBV28	TRBD1	CASRRQGSILRAYEQYF	TGTGCCAGCAGAAGACAGGGGTCAATCCTGAGGGCCTACGAGCAGTACTTC
.	TRBJ1-5	TRBV6-2/TRBV6-3	.	CASRGGPNQPQHF	TGTGCCAGCCGGGGGGGACCCAATCAGCCCCAGCATTTT